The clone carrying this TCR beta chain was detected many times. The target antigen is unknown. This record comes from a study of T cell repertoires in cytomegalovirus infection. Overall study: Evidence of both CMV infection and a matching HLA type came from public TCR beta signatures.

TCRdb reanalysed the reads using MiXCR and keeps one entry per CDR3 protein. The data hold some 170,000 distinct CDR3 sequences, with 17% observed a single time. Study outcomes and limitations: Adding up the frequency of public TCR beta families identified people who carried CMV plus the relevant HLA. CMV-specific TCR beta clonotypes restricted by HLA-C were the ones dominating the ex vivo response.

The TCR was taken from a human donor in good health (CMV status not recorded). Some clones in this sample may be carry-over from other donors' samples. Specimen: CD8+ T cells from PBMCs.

The CDR3 sequence: CASSFDRRYGEQETQYF. CDR3 in DNA: TGTGCCAGCAGCTTCGATCGACGATATGGCGAGCAAGAGACCCAGTACTTC. The chain recombines TRBV7-2 with TRBJ2-5; no clear D gene. Germline values: CDR1 SGHTA, CDR2 FQGNSA. V lost 3 bases, J lost 2 bases, and 19 bases lay in between. The CDR3 is 17 amino acids.